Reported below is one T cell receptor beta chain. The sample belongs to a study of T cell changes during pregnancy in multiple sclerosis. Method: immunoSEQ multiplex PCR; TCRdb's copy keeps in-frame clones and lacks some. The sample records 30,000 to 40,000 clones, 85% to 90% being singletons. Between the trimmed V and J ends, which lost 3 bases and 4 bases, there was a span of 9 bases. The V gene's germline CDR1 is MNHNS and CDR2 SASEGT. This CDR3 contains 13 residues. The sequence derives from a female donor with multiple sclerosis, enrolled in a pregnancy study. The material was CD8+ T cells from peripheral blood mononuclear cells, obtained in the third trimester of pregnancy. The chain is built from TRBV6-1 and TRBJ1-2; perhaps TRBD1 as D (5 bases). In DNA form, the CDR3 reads TGTGCCAGCAGTGAGGGGCCTACCTATGGCTACACCTTC. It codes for CASSEGPTYGYTF.